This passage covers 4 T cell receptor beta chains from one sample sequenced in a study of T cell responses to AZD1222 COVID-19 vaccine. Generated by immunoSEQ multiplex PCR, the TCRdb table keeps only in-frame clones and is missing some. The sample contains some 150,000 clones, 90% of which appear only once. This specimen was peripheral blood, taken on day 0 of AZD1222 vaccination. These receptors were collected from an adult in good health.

The CDR3 spells CASSESLGQPTEQYF. DNA of the CDR3: TGTGCCAGCAGTGAAAGCCTGGGACAGCCCACCGAGCAGTACTTC. The V call is TRBV6-1, the J call TRBJ2-7; 7 bases are a match to TRBD1. CDR1 and CDR2 from the germline V gene are MNHNS and SASEGT. The CDR3 runs to 15 residues. V lost 2 bases and J lost 6; bases outside the gene matches: 10.

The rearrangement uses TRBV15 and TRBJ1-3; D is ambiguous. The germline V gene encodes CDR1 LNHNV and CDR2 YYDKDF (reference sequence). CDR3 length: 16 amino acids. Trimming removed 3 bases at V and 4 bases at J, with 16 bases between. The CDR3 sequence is CATSSHERETGNTIYF. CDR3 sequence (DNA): TGTGCCACCAGCAGTCATGAGAGGGAGACCGGAAACACCATATATTTT.

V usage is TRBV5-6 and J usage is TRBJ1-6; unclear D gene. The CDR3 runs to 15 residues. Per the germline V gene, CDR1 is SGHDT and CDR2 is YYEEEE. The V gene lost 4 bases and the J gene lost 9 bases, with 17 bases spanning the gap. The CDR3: CASSPRQDGSSPLHF. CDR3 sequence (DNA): TGTGCCAGCAGCCCCCGGCAGGACGGTAGTTCACCCCTCCACTTT.

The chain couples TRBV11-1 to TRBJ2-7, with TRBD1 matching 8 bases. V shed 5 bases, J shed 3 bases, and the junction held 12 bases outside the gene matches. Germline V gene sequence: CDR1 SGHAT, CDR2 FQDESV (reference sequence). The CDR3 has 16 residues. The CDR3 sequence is CASSREQGAGSYEQYF. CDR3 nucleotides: TGTGCCAGCAGCAGAGAGCAGGGGGCAGGGAGCTACGAGCAGTACTTC.